What follows are 28 T cell receptor beta chains derived from one specimen sequenced in a study of cytotoxic CD8 clonotypes in ibrutinib-treated CLL. TCRdb's copy holds only in-frame clones and misses some; the assay was immunoSEQ multiplex PCR. The table has about 160,000 clones, around 80% seen once; the top ten hold roughly 4.6%. The sequenced sample was PBMCs, obtained after 24 months of ibrutinib treatment. These receptors were taken from a human donor with chronic lymphocytic leukemia.

The gene calls are TRBV30 and TRBJ1-2; 9 bases line up with TRBD1. The V and J ends lost 1 base and 1 base, in that order; junction bases with no gene match: 7. CDR3 length equals 16 residues. Germline CDR1 is GTSNPN and CDR2 is SVGIG (reference sequence). The CDR3 nucleotides are TGTGCCTGGAGTGACCACCTGGACAGGGGTAACTATGGCTACACCTTC. Amino acids: CAWSDHLDRGNYGYTF. The full variable domain, completed using reference TRBV30 and TRBJ1-2, is SQTIHQWPATLVQPVGSPLSLECTVEGTSNPNLYWYRQAAGRGLQLLFYSVGIGQISSEVPQNLSASRPQDRQFILSSKKLLLSDSGFYLCAWSDHLDRGNYGYTFGSGTRLTVV.

V gene TRBV27 combines with J gene TRBJ2-7; 10 bases fit TRBD2. Germline-derived CDR1 and CDR2 are MNHEY and SMNVEV (reference sequence). Losses at the gene ends were 5 bases for V and 2 bases for J; bases not matched to a gene: 3. There are 14 residues in the CDR3. In DNA form, the CDR3 reads TGTGCCAGCAGTGTAGCGGGAGGTACCTACGAGCAGTACTTC. This codes for CASSVAGGTYEQYF.

This chain connects TRBV28 to TRBJ2-3, with 7 bases identical to TRBD1. Unmatched junction bases numbered 9, after V lost 6 bases and J lost 6 bases. The CDR3 loop spans 14 amino acids. The germline V gene has CDR1 MDHEN and CDR2 SYDVKM. DNA for the CDR3: TGTGCCAGCAGACCCCCGACAGGGATCGATACGCAGTATTTT. Protein sequence: CASRPPTGIDTQYF. Full variable domain (remainder filled in from reference TRBV28 and TRBJ2-3): DVKVTQSSRYLVKRTGEKVFLECVQDMDHENMFWYRQDPGLGLRLIYFSYDVKMKEKGDIPEGYSVSREKKERFSLILESASTNQTSMYLCASRPPTGIDTQYFGPGTRLTVL.

CDR3 sequence: CASSGLGNTEAFF. In nucleotides, the CDR3 is TGTGCCAGCAGTGGTTTAGGGAACACTGAAGCTTTCTTT. This chain uses TRBV2 with TRBJ1-1, with D unclear. Germline V gene sequence: CDR1 SNHLY, CDR2 FYNNEI. Trimming shortened V by 4 bases and J by 1 base, and 7 bases separated the two germline ends. CDR3 length equals 13 residues.

This clone appeared a single time. The V call is TRBV10-2, the J call TRBJ2-1; 10 bases align to TRBD2. CDR1 is WSHSY, CDR2 SAAADI, per germline. The V segment lost 7 bases and the J segment 0 bases; nucleotides outside the gene matches: 3. The CDR3 covers 15 residues. CDR3 loop: CASKSGGASYNEQFF. The CDR3 nucleotides are TGCGCCAGCAAGAGCGGGGGGGCCTCCTACAATGAGCAGTTCTTC.

The chain combines TRBV7-2 with TRBJ1-1; 9 positions match TRBD1. This CDR3 spans 17 amino acids. J was trimmed by 1 base and V by 3 bases; bases with no gene match: 9. The germline V gene encodes CDR1 SGHTA and CDR2 FQGNSA. The CDR3 sequence is CASSFPGTGYSNTEAFF. The DNA of the CDR3 is TGTGCCAGCAGCTTCCCCGGGACAGGGTATTCGAACACTGAAGCTTTCTTT. The entire variable domain, with the rest obtained from reference TRBV7-2 and TRBJ1-1, is as follows: GAGVSQSPSNKVTEKGKDVELRCDPISGHTALYWYRQSLGQGLEFLIYFQGNSAPDKSGLPSDRFSAERTGGSVSTLTIQRTQQEDSAVYLCASSFPGTGYSNTEAFFGQGTRLTVV.

The CDR3 here is CASSKSRTGRTGELFF. The DNA of the CDR3 is TGTGCCAGCAGCAAATCCCGGACAGGGCGGACCGGGGAGCTGTTTTTT. V and J are TRBV9 and TRBJ2-2; 8 nucleotides line up with TRBD1. Germline-derived CDR1 and CDR2 are SGDLS and YYNGEE. Germline trimming cut 4 bases from V and 5 bases from J; bases unmatched to any gene: 10. This CDR3 is built from 16 residues.

V gene TRBV2 combines with J gene TRBJ2-3; no clear D. V was cut by 8 bases and J by 0 bases, with 9 bases left in between. Germline-derived CDR1 and CDR2 are SNHLY and FYNNEI. This CDR3 contains 13 residues. The CDR3 DNA reads as TGTGCCAGCGTCGTATCAAGCACAGATACGCAGTATTTT. It yields the protein CASVVSSTDTQYF.

As to this clone: One base away lies a much larger clone, so this may be a sequencing read error. The V and J genes are TRBV5-8 and TRBJ1-2; D is unresolved. This CDR3 contains 12 residues. Per germline, CDR1 SGHTS and CDR2 YDEGEE. The ends were cut back, 2 bases at V and 0 bases at J, with 2 bases in the middle. DNA of the CDR3: TGTGCCAGCAGCTTAACTAACTATGGCTACACCTTC. Protein product: CASSLTNYGYTF.

The rearrangement links TRBV19 to TRBJ1-5; the match to TRBD1 covers 7 bases. Germline V lookup: CDR1 LNHDA, CDR2 SQIVND (reference sequence). The CDR3 sequence is 16 residues long. The ends lost 5 bases at V and 3 bases at J; junction bases unmatched: 10. CDR3 protein: CASSPGPGTDNQPQHF. The CDR3 DNA reads as TGTGCCAGTAGTCCGGGCCCCGGGACAGACAATCAGCCCCAGCATTTT.

In its sample, this clone was seen once. The chain recombines TRBV30 with TRBJ2-3; D is unclear. Germline values: CDR1 GTSNPN, CDR2 SVGIG (reference sequence). The CDR3 covers 13 residues. The V gene lost 2 bases and the J gene lost 2 bases, with 8 bases spanning the gap. Here the CDR3 DNA reads TGTGCCTGGAGTTCCCGATTCACAGATACGCAGTATTTT. Residues: CAWSSRFTDTQYF.

This clone has ten or more counts. This rearrangement joins TRBV6-4 to TRBJ2-7, with 10 bases identical to TRBD2. Trimming removed 0 bases from V and 1 base from J; junction bases left unmatched: 9. CDR3 length equals 18 residues. CDR1 is MRHNA and CDR2 is SNTAGT in the germline V gene. Here the CDR3 DNA reads TGTGCCAGCAGTGACTCGGCTCTCTGGACTAGCGGATCCTACGAGCAGTACTTC. Its protein product is CASSDSALWTSGSYEQYF.

The chain joins TRBV5-1 to TRBJ2-5, with a tentative D call TRBD2 (7 bases). Germline V gene sequence: CDR1 SGHRS, CDR2 YFSETQ. The ends were cut back, 5 bases at V and 5 bases at J, with 16 bases in the middle. The CDR3 contains 14 residues. Here the CDR3 reads CASRFGRGGETQYF. The DNA of the CDR3 is TGCGCCAGCAGATTCGGCAGGGGAGGGGAGACCCAGTACTTC.

This clone came up many times. The rearrangement joins TRBV5-6 to TRBJ2-5; tentative D call: TRBD1 (6 bases). Germline V gives CDR1 SGHDT, CDR2 YYEEEE. The CDR3 consists of 15 residues. Trimming shortened V by 0 bases and J by 2 bases, and 11 bases separated the two germline ends. The CDR3 bases are TGTGCCAGCAGCTTGGGACGGACAGCTCAAGAGACCCAGTACTTC. It specifies CASSLGRTAQETQYF.

The chain uses TRBV25-1 and TRBJ1-2, with 8 positions matching TRBD1. The CDR3 consists of 18 residues. CDR1 is MGHDK and CDR2 is SYGVNS in the germline V gene. V lost 1 base and J lost 3; bases outside the gene matches: 13. This chain's CDR3 is CASSELGQATQLYYGYTF. Written as DNA, the CDR3 is TGTGCCAGCAGTGAATTGGGACAGGCTACCCAATTATACTATGGCTACACCTTC.

This chain uses TRBV30 with TRBJ1-5; D is unclear. This CDR3 comprises 13 residues. The V gene lost 2 bases and the J gene lost 7 bases, with 12 bases spanning the gap. Germline assignment: CDR1 GTSNPN and CDR2 SVGIG (reference sequence). The DNA for the CDR3 is TGTGCCTGGAGTATGGAACGGACCCAGCCCCAGCATTTT. Translation gives CAWSMERTQPQHF.

CDR3 sequence reads: CAWLGGVTGELFF. The DNA of the CDR3 is TGTGCCTGGTTAGGGGGAGTAACCGGGGAGCTGTTTTTT. This rearrangement joins TRBV30 to TRBJ2-2, with D possibly being TRBD1 (6 bases). There are 13 residues in the CDR3. The V end lost 5 bases, the J end lost 5 bases, and 12 bases lay between the germline ends. Germline loops: CDR1 GTSNPN, CDR2 SVGIG (reference sequence).

The chain couples TRBV6-5 to TRBJ1-5; D is perhaps TRBD1 (6 bases). V lost 5 bases and J lost 5, with 10 bases in between. The V gene's germline CDR1 is MNHEY and CDR2 SVGAGI. There are 13 residues in the CDR3. The CDR3 is CASSKGTHQPQHF. CDR3 in DNA: TGTGCCAGCAGTAAAGGGACACATCAGCCCCAGCATTTT.

The V and J genes are TRBV7-9 and TRBJ1-1; D gene ambiguous. The V gene lost 10 bases and the J gene lost 1 base, with 19 bases spanning the gap. This CDR3 has 15 residues. Germline lookup yields CDR1 SEHNR and CDR2 FQNEAQ (reference sequence). The DNA of the CDR3 is TGTGCCACTAGAGAACGAGGGCTGGGGAACACTGAAGCTTTCTTT. Translated: CATRERGLGNTEAFF.

The chain couples TRBV5-1 to TRBJ1-1, with D possibly matching TRBD1 (5 bases). Germline V lookup: CDR1 SGHRS, CDR2 YFSETQ. CDR3 length: 16 amino acids. Trimming took off 0 bases at V and 0 bases at J, with 12 bases between the two ends. CDR3 amino acids: CASSLVTGPMNTEAFF. The CDR3, as DNA: TGCGCCAGCAGCTTGGTGACGGGACCTATGAACACTGAAGCTTTCTTT.

This chain connects TRBV5-6 to TRBJ1-5, with D unresolved. Deletions cut 2 bases from V and 4 bases from J, with 7 bases between. The CDR3 extends over 13 amino acids. Germline assignment: CDR1 SGHDT and CDR2 YYEEEE. The CDR3 loop is CASSFMYNQPQHF. Written as DNA, the CDR3 is TGTGCCAGCAGCTTTATGTATAATCAGCCCCAGCATTTT.

V usage is TRBV7-9 and J usage is TRBJ1-5, with TRBD1 identical over 7 bases. Germline V gene data show CDR1 as SEHNR and CDR2 as FQNEAQ (reference sequence). The length of the CDR3 is 14 residues. The junction had 7 bases not matched to a gene; V was cut back by 6 bases and J by 5 bases. CDR3 loop: CASSGGGDHQPQHF. As DNA, the CDR3 is TGTGCCAGCAGTGGAGGGGGCGATCATCAGCCCCAGCATTTT. Complete variable domain (other parts from reference TRBV7-9 and TRBJ1-5): DTGVSQNPRHKITKRGQNVTFRCDPISEHNRLYWYRQTLGQGPEFLTYFQNEAQLEKSRLLSDRFSAERPKGSFSTLEIQRTEQGDSAMYLCASSGGGDHQPQHFGDGTRLSIL.

The genes are TRBV2 and TRBJ2-7; 8 bases map to TRBD1. This CDR3 is 15 amino acids long. J was trimmed by 3 bases and V by 7 bases; bases with no gene match: 11. The germline gives CDR1 SNHLY, CDR2 FYNNEI. The CDR3 loop reads CASTEQTGTGYEQYF. CDR3 nucleotide sequence: TGTGCCAGCACCGAACAAACCGGGACAGGCTACGAGCAGTACTTC.

V is TRBV7-2 and J is TRBJ2-7; D may be TRBD2 (6 bases). The germline V gene has CDR1 SGHTA and CDR2 FQGNSA. Trimming stripped 5 bases from V and 2 bases from J, with 10 bases between. The CDR3 extends over 13 amino acids. DNA of the CDR3: TGTGCCAGCAGCGCAACGGGGGCCTACGAGCAGTACTTC. This translates into CASSATGAYEQYF.

The chain has TRBV29-1 and TRBJ1-5; the D gene is possibly TRBD1 (5 bases). Per germline, CDR1 SQVTM and CDR2 ANQGSEA. The CDR3 is 14 amino acids. The V and J ends lost 6 bases and 4 bases respectively, with 16 bases between them. CDR3 bases: TGCAGCGTAGCAATCTGGGGGGAGAATCAGCCCCAGCATTTT. It is translated as CSVAIWGENQPQHF.

To note about this clone: This may stem from a read error, because a much larger clone lies one nucleotide away. V is TRBV13 and J is TRBJ1-1; D is possibly TRBD1 (5 bases). Between the trimmed V and J ends, which lost 1 base and 0 bases, there was a span of 6 bases. Per germline, CDR1 PRHDT and CDR2 FYEKMQ (reference sequence). The CDR3 is 14 amino acids. The CDR3 sequence: CASSLDRLNTEAFF. The CDR3 nucleotides read TGTGCCAGCAGCTTAGACAGGCTGAACACTGAAGCTTTCTTT. Complete variable domain (other parts from reference TRBV13 and TRBJ1-1): AAGVIQSPRHLIKEKRETATLKCYPIPRHDTVYWYQQGPGQDPQFLISFYEKMQSDKGSIPDRFSAQQFSDYHSELNMSSLELGDSALYFCASSLDRLNTEAFFGQGTRLTVV.

The chain links TRBV10-1 to TRBJ2-7; 8 bases match TRBD1. Per germline, CDR1 WNHNN and CDR2 SYGVQD (reference sequence). This CDR3 region has 13 residues. V shed 6 bases, J shed 3 bases, and the junction held 4 bases outside the gene matches. In nucleotides, the CDR3 is TGCGCCAGCAGACTGACAGGGGACTACGAGCAGTACTTC. It encodes CASRLTGDYEQYF.

This chain uses TRBV4-1 with TRBJ1-2; TRBD1 matches 7 bases. CDR1 and CDR2 from the germline V gene are MGHRA and YSYEKL. This CDR3 is built from 14 residues. The J segment lost 3 bases and the V segment lost 0 bases, leaving 1 base of the junction unmatched. CDR3 amino acids: CASSQEDRDYGYTF. As DNA, the CDR3 is TGCGCCAGCAGCCAAGAAGACAGGGACTATGGCTACACCTTC.